The 32 T cell receptor beta chains below all came from one sample that was sequenced in a study of post-analysis software for immune sequencing data. TCR beta cDNA libraries had unique molecular identifiers. Using its own MiXCR run on the PCR reads, TCRdb lists one record per CDR3 protein. The sample shows hundreds of thousands of distinct CDR3 sequences, about 40% of them seen only once. General observations from the study: In patients, about five TRBV segments were more frequent than in controls, with TRBV5-6, TRBV5-1 and TRBV20-1 among them.

Their antigens are not known. The sequencing sample was made of blood. The receptors shown here come from a girl aged 2-9 years with multiple sclerosis.

This clonotype was counted many times. The chain uses TRBV27 and TRBJ2-7; tentatively, D is TRBD2 (7 bases). The CDR3 is made up of 14 amino acids. With 8 bases removed from V and 3 bases from J, the gap between germline ends came to 17 bases. The germline gives CDR1 MNHEY, CDR2 SMNVEV (reference sequence). The CDR3 region has the DNA TGTGCCAGCGGGAGGGATGCAGGGGACTACGAGCAGTACTTC. Encoded protein: CASGRDAGDYEQYF.

Only a few counts were recorded for this clonotype. The chain is built from TRBV7-3 and TRBJ2-5; D may be TRBD1 or TRBD2 (5 bases each). V lost 5 bases and J 7 bases, leaving 14 bases between the germline ends. The CDR3 consists of 13 residues. CDR1 and CDR2 (germline): SGHTA, FQGTGA. Here the CDR3 reads CASSTRDRGTQYF. The DNA for the CDR3 is TGTGCCAGCAGCACAAGGGACCGAGGGACCCAGTACTTC. The full variable domain, with the rest looked up from reference TRBV7-3 and TRBJ2-5, is GAGVSQTPSNKVTEKGKYVELRCDPISGHTALYWYRQSLGQGPEFLIYFQGTGAADDSGLPNDRFFAVRPEGSVSTLKIQRTERGDSAVYLCASSTRDRGTQYFGPGTRLLVL.

This rearrangement joins TRBV20-1 to TRBJ2-3; TRBD2 matches 9 bases. Losses at the gene ends were 8 bases for V and 2 bases for J; bases not matched to a gene: 2. Germline V gives CDR1 DFQATT, CDR2 SNEGSKA (reference sequence). The CDR3 runs 12 residues. The CDR3 sequence is CSQRGVTDTQYF. In DNA, the CDR3 is TGCAGTCAGCGGGGGGTCACAGATACGCAGTATTTT.

For the CDR3, the DNA is TGTGCCACCAGTCAACGGGGGGTATACAATGAGCAGTTCTTC. This gives the protein CATSQRGVYNEQFF. The V call is TRBV24-1, the J call TRBJ2-1, with 7 bases that match TRBD2. V shed 6 bases and J 4 bases; nucleotides not matched to a gene: 5. Per the germline V gene, CDR1 is KGHDR and CDR2 is SFDVKD. This CDR3 is 14 amino acids long.

This clonotype turned up a few times. The chain uses TRBV15 and TRBJ1-1, with D possibly TRBD1 on 5 matching bases. The CDR3 spans 15 residues. Germline V CDR1 and CDR2: LNHNV, YYDKDF (reference sequence). Trimming removed 1 base at V and 0 bases at J, with 9 bases between. CDR3 DNA sequence: TGTGCCACCAGCAGAGTCTCGGGGGTGAACACTGAAGCTTTCTTT. It yields the protein CATSRVSGVNTEAFF.

The gene calls are TRBV28 and TRBJ2-1, with D unclear. From germline, CDR1 is MDHEN and CDR2 SYDVKM. The CDR3 has 13 residues. The V gene lost 6 bases and the J gene lost 2 bases, with 8 bases spanning the gap. The CDR3 loop reads CASRRTAYNEQFF. The CDR3 DNA sequence: TGTGCCAGCAGACGGACGGCCTACAATGAGCAGTTCTTC.

The V gene is TRBV20-1, the J gene TRBJ2-1; TRBD2 aligns across 11 bases. The CDR3 has 18 amino acids. The germline V gene encodes CDR1 DFQATT and CDR2 SNEGSKA (reference sequence). Trimming removed 0 bases from V and 0 bases from J; junction bases left unmatched: 7. The CDR3 is CSARDPSGRPPSYNEQFF. As DNA, the CDR3 is TGCAGTGCTAGAGATCCTAGCGGGAGGCCTCCCTCCTACAATGAGCAGTTCTTC.

Turning to this clonotype: Germline is not matched at one junction end, which may reflect a read error. The chain couples TRBV11-2 to TRBJ1-1; 10 bases fit TRBD1. Germline-derived CDR1 and CDR2 are SGHAT and FQNNGV. CDR3 length equals 18 residues. The DNA for the CDR3 is TGTGTCAGCAGCTTGGGACCCGGGACAGGGGCGAGGGGCACTGAAGCTTTCTTT. This encodes CVSSLGPGTGARGTEAFF.

This clonotype has a handful of counts. The chain couples TRBV29-1 to TRBJ2-1, with TRBD1 identical over 8 bases. The CDR3 has 15 amino acids. Losses at the gene ends were 6 bases for V and 8 bases for J; bases not matched to a gene: 15. Germline V CDR1 and CDR2: SQVTM, ANQGSEA. DNA for the CDR3: TGCAGCGTGAAAGACAGGGGCCGGGAGAGCGATGAGCAGTTCTTC. This codes for CSVKDRGRESDEQFF.

This clonotype was observed a few times. CDR3 DNA: TGTGCCAGCAGTTCAACAGGTCCCAAAAACATTCAGTACTTC. It yields the protein CASSSTGPKNIQYF. The chain uses TRBV12-3 or TRBV12-4 and TRBJ2-4, with D possibly matching TRBD1 (5 bases). V was cut by 4 bases and J by 2 bases, with 9 bases left in between. This CDR3 has 14 amino acids.

This clonotype turned up a few times. This rearrangement joins TRBV15 to TRBJ2-1, with 8 bases aligning to TRBD2. The length of the CDR3 is 15 residues. Germline V CDR1 and CDR2: LNHNV, YYDKDF (reference sequence). J lost 1 base, V lost 5 bases, and 4 bases had no gene match. Here the CDR3 reads CATSVAGPSYNEQFF. The CDR3 DNA is TGTGCCACCAGCGTAGCGGGGCCTTCCTACAATGAGCAGTTCTTC.

The chain recombines TRBV29-1 with TRBJ2-1; the match to TRBD1 covers 8 bases. The germline CDR1 and CDR2 sequences are SQVTM and ANQGSEA. The V segment lost 7 bases and the J segment 2 bases; nucleotides outside the gene matches: 10. This CDR3 region has 15 residues. The CDR3: CSAFSRDRPYNEQFF. Here the CDR3 DNA reads TGCAGCGCCTTCTCCCGGGACAGGCCCTACAATGAGCAGTTCTTC.

This clonotype was seen only a few times. The rearrangement joins TRBV12-3 or TRBV12-4 to TRBJ2-5, with D hard to call. CDR3 length equals 13 residues. With 5 bases removed from V and 0 bases from J, the gap between germline ends came to 7 bases. CDR3: CASSPTHQETQYF. The CDR3 nucleotides read TGTGCCAGCAGTCCGACCCACCAAGAGACCCAGTACTTC.

This clonotype was found a few times. The chain employs TRBV18 and TRBJ2-7; D possibly corresponds to TRBD1 (6 bases). The germline V gene encodes CDR1 KGHSH and CDR2 LQKENI. The CDR3 spans 16 residues. V lost 1 base to trimming and J lost 0 bases, with 13 bases between them. CDR3 protein: CASSPQDRFDSYEQYF. The DNA of the CDR3 is TGTGCCAGCTCACCACAGGACAGATTTGACTCCTACGAGCAGTACTTC.

This clonotype was observed a handful of times. In DNA form, the CDR3 reads TGTGCCAGCAGCTTAGGAGACGGACAGGCTGAAGCTTTCTTT. It translates to CASSLGDGQAEAFF. The V and J genes are TRBV7-9 and TRBJ1-1; TRBD1 matches 7 bases. Germline lookup yields CDR1 SEHNR and CDR2 FQNEAQ (reference sequence). CDR3 length equals 14 residues. Trimming at V came to 1 base and at J to 6 bases, leaving 5 bases not matched to a gene.

This clonotype was recorded once. This chain joins TRBV7-2 and TRBJ2-3, with TRBD1 matching 8 bases. The CDR3 runs to 15 residues. Germline V gene data show CDR1 as SGHTA and CDR2 as FQGNSA. Losses at the gene ends were 2 bases for V and 6 bases for J; bases not matched to a gene: 7. The CDR3 protein is CASSLTGGSADTQYF. In DNA form, the CDR3 reads TGTGCCAGCAGCTTAACAGGGGGTTCTGCTGATACGCAGTATTTT.

The chain has TRBV20-1 and TRBJ2-4, with a tentative D call TRBD2 (7 bases). Deletions cut 0 bases from V and 7 bases from J, with 16 bases between. Germline V gene lookup returns CDR1 DFQATT and CDR2 SNEGSKA (reference sequence). The CDR3 runs to 15 residues. CDR3 bases: TGCAGTGCTAGAGATTATGGGGGGGCTGAGAACATTCAGTACTTC. Translated, it gives CSARDYGGAENIQYF.

The chain couples TRBV7-2 to TRBJ2-7; D is possibly TRBD2 (5 bases). V was cut by 5 bases and J by 1 base, with 12 bases left in between. The CDR3 length is 14 residues. Per the germline V gene, CDR1 is SGHTA and CDR2 is FQGNSA. The CDR3 DNA follows: TGTGCCAGCAGCCGAGGAGAGGGATCCTACGAGCAGTACTTC. Residues: CASSRGEGSYEQYF. The full variable domain, rest sourced from reference TRBV7-2 and TRBJ2-7, is GAGVSQSPSNKVTEKGKDVELRCDPISGHTALYWYRQSLGQGLEFLIYFQGNSAPDKSGLPSDRFSAERTGGSVSTLTIQRTQQEDSAVYLCASSRGEGSYEQYFGPGTRLTVT.

This clonotype occurred a few times. This chain uses TRBV12-3 or TRBV12-4 with TRBJ2-7; the D is unclear. The CDR3 runs to 14 residues. V was shortened by 5 bases and J by 2 bases, with 13 bases between the two germline ends. The chain's CDR3 is CASSPRPRTYEQYF. The CDR3 DNA reads as TGTGCCAGCAGTCCTCGACCCAGAACCTACGAGCAGTACTTC.

This clonotype was found many times. J is TRBJ2-6 and V is TRBV7-9; tentatively, D is TRBD1 or TRBD2 (5 bases each). The CDR3 consists of 16 residues. Germline CDR1 is SEHNR and CDR2 is FQNEAQ (reference sequence). With 6 bases removed from V and 0 bases from J, the gap between germline ends came to 12 bases. The CDR3 region is CASRPDGTSGANVLTF. As DNA, the CDR3 is TGTGCCAGCAGACCCGACGGGACCTCTGGGGCCAACGTCCTGACTTTC. Together with reference TRBV7-9 and TRBJ2-6, the CDR3 gives the full variable domain: DTGVSQNPRHKITKRGQNVTFRCDPISEHNRLYWYRQTLGQGPEFLTYFQNEAQLEKSRLLSDRFSAERPKGSFSTLEIQRTEQGDSAMYLCASRPDGTSGANVLTFGAGSRLTVL.

Here the CDR3 DNA reads TGTGCCAGTAGTATCAGCGGGTACATGAACACTGAAGCTTTCTTT. It is translated as CASSISGYMNTEAFF. V usage is TRBV19 and J usage is TRBJ1-1; D remains ambiguous. Trimming removed 3 bases at V and 0 bases at J, with 11 bases between. Germline values: CDR1 LNHDA, CDR2 SQIVND (reference sequence). The CDR3 is 15 amino acids.

This sequence joins TRBV28 and TRBJ2-1, with D perhaps TRBD1 or TRBD2 (7 bases each). Germline CDR1 reads MDHEN; CDR2 reads SYDVKM. Trimming left V 11 bases short and J 5 bases short, with 22 bases between. CDR3 length equals 15 residues. DNA for the CDR3: TGTGCCCTCTCGTTGAGGGAGGGGGCGGACAATGAGCAGTTCTTC. It specifies CALSLREGADNEQFF. Filled out from reference TRBV28 and TRBJ2-1, the complete variable domain reads DVKVTQSSRYLVKRTGEKVFLECVQDMDHENMFWYRQDPGLGLRLIYFSYDVKMKEKGDIPEGYSVSREKKERFSLILESASTNQTSMYLCALSLREGADNEQFFGPGTRLTVL.

V and J are TRBV5-1 and TRBJ2-7; D unresolved. CDR1 SGHRS and CDR2 YFSETQ come from the germline V gene. The CDR3 spans 15 residues. Trimming cost V 4 bases and J 2 bases, with 16 bases left between them. DNA for the CDR3: TGCGCCAGCAGCCTTGCGGCAGGCACGCCCTACGAGCAGTACTTC. Translated: CASSLAAGTPYEQYF.

The rearrangement links TRBV6-6 to TRBJ1-6, with D tentatively TRBD1 (5 bases). Per germline, CDR1 MNHNY and CDR2 SVGAGI (reference sequence). The V end lost 10 bases, the J end lost 9 bases, and 16 bases lay between the germline ends. This CDR3 comprises 13 residues. CDR3 amino acids: CAIGTAPGSPLHF. DNA of the CDR3: TGTGCCATTGGGACCGCACCGGGTTCACCCCTCCACTTT.

This clonotype was seen a few times. V usage is TRBV7-9 and J usage is TRBJ2-1; D perhaps matches TRBD1 (5 bases). The CDR3 is made up of 19 amino acids. Looked up from germline, CDR1 is SEHNR and CDR2 is FQNEAQ (reference sequence). V was cut by 6 bases and J by 4 bases, with 28 bases left in between. CDR3 nucleotides: TGTGCCAGCAGGTACTTGGCCGTGGGGCCAGGCAACTCTTACAATGAGCAGTTCTTC. Its protein product is CASRYLAVGPGNSYNEQFF.

The chain uses TRBV27 and TRBJ2-1, with TRBD1 as a possible D gene (7 bases). Germline loops: CDR1 MNHEY, CDR2 SMNVEV (reference sequence). CDR3 length: 15 amino acids. V lost 4 bases to trimming and J lost 7 bases, with 17 bases between them. The CDR3 nucleotides are TGTGCCAGCAGTTCCTTGCAGGGGGGATTAAATGAGCAGTTCTTC. Its protein is CASSSLQGGLNEQFF.

This chain connects TRBV28 to TRBJ2-5, with D possibly TRBD1 on 6 matching bases. CDR3 length: 14 residues. CDR1 is MDHEN, CDR2 SYDVKM, per germline. V shed 3 bases and J shed 3 bases, with 11 bases lying between them. The CDR3 DNA is TGTGCCAGCAGTTTGAGACAGGCCGAAGAGACCCAGTACTTC. This encodes CASSLRQAEETQYF.

The rearrangement uses TRBV7-9 and TRBJ2-4; 9 bases are shared with TRBD1. The DNA end is more similar to TRBJ2-7, so the J call may be wrong. Germline V gene data show CDR1 as SEHNR and CDR2 as FQNEAQ (reference sequence). The CDR3 has 14 amino acids. CDR3 bases: TGTGCCAGCAGCTGGGACAGGGCCCCCTACGAGCAGTACTTC. It encodes CASSWDRAPYEQYF.

J is TRBJ2-7 and V is TRBV6-5; 7 nucleotides line up with TRBD1. The CDR3 covers 15 residues. The V and J ends lost 7 bases and 1 base, in that order; junction bases with no gene match: 10. Germline CDR1 is MNHEY and CDR2 is SVGAGI. In DNA form, the CDR3 reads TGTGCCAGCACTATTAGGGTCAGGGGGTCCTACGAGCAGTACTTC. The encoded protein is CASTIRVRGSYEQYF.

The sample holds a few counts of this clonotype. The chain carries TRBV4-1 and TRBJ2-4; unclear D gene. The CDR3 extends over 15 amino acids. Germline loops: CDR1 MGHRA, CDR2 YSYEKL. Trimming cost V 0 bases and J 5 bases, with 11 bases left between them. The CDR3 DNA is TGCGCCAGCAGCCAAGAATATAGAGTACAAAACATTCAGTACTTC. Translated: CASSQEYRVQNIQYF.

This clonotype appeared a few times. The chain combines TRBV20-1 with TRBJ2-3; weak D call: TRBD2 (6 bases). CDR1 is DFQATT, CDR2 SNEGSKA, per germline (reference sequence). The CDR3 totals 15 residues. V was shortened by 3 bases and J by 0 bases, with 13 bases between the two germline ends. CDR3: CSASLAGGSTDTQYF. CDR3 sequence (DNA): TGCAGTGCTAGCCTAGCCGGAGGGAGCACAGATACGCAGTATTTT.

This clonotype was observed a handful of times. The rearrangement links TRBV18 to TRBJ2-1; D unresolved. The CDR3 sequence is 13 residues long. Trimming removed 6 bases from V and 4 bases from J, with 10 bases in between. Germline CDR1 reads KGHSH; CDR2 reads LQKENI. The CDR3 protein is CASSPSLYNEQFF. CDR3 bases: TGTGCCAGCTCTCCCTCTTTATACAATGAGCAGTTCTTC. Supplemented by reference TRBV18 and TRBJ2-1, the full variable domain reads NAGVMQNPRHLVRRRGQEARLRCSPMKGHSHVYWYRQLPEEGLKFMVYLQKENIIDESGMPKERFSAEFPKEGPSILRIQQVVRGDSAAYFCASSPSLYNEQFFGPGTRLTVL.